This TCR beta chain was identified in a study of OX40 agonist ivuxolimab in advanced cancers. Study-wide results and limits: Also showing low normalized T-cell clonal expansion were some of the nonresponders. CD8+ T cells (on average) carried more expanded clones than CD4+ T cells. With doses of 0.1 to 3.0 mg/kg, CD4+ and CD8+ blood T cells had undergone clonal expansion by week 6. At 0.1-3.0 mg/kg, partial responders had clonal expansion among the lowest observed.

As concerns this clone: Its antigen remains unknown.

The CDR3 contains 15 residues. V shed 0 bases, J shed 3 bases, and the junction held 5 bases outside the gene matches. The germline CDR1 and CDR2 sequences are LGHNA and YSLEER. Produced via immunoSEQ multiplex PCR; TCRdb's table is partial and in-frame only. The sample lists fewer than 70,000 clones; about 90% were seen once. This receptor was taken from an adult with an advanced solid tumor such as melanoma, head and neck, liver or kidney cancer. Sequencing used CD4+ or CD8+ T cells sorted from blood, obtained in a trial of the OX40 agonist ivuxolimab. The chain links TRBV4-3 to TRBJ2-7, with 7 bases aligning to TRBD2. CDR3 DNA: TGCGCCAGCAGCCAAGATCGGCTAGCGGTCTACGAGCAGTACTTC. It translates to CASSQDRLAVYEQYF.